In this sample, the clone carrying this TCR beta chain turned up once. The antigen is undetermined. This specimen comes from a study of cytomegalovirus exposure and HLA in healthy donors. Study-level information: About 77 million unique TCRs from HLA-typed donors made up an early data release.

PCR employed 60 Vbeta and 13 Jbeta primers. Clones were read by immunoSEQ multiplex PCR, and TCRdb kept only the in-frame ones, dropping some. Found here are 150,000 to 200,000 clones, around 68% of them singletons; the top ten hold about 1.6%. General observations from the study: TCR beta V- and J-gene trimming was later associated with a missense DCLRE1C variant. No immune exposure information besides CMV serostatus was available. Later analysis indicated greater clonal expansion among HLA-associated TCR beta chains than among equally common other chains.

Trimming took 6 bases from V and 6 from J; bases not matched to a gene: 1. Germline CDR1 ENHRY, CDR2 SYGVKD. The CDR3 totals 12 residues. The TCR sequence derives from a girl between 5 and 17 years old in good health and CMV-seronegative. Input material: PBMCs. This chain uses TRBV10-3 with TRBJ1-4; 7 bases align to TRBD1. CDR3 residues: CAIRTGDEKLFF. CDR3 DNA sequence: TGTGCCATCAGAACAGGGGATGAAAAACTGTTTTTT.